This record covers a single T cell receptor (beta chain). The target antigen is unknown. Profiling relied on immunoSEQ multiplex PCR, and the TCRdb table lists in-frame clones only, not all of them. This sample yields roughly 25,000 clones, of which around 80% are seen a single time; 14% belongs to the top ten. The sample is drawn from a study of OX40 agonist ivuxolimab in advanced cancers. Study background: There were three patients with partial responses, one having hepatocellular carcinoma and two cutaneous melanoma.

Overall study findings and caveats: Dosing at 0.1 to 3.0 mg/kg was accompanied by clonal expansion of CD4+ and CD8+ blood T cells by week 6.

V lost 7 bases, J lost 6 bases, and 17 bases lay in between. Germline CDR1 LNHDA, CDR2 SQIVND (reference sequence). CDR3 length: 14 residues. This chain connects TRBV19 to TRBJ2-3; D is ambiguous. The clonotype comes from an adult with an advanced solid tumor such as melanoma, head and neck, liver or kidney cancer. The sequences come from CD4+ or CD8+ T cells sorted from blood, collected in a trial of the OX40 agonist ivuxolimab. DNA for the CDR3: TGTGCCAGTAAAAGTTGGCAGATTGTTGATACGCAGTATTTT. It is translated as CASKSWQIVDTQYF.